A selection of T cell receptor beta chains follows, all from one sample in a study of OX40 agonist ivuxolimab in advanced cancers. Repertoires were generated with immunoSEQ multiplex PCR, while TCRdb's copy carries only in-frame clones and drops some. The sample yields tens of thousands of clones, approximately 81% seen once. The specimen comprised CD4+ or CD8+ T cells sorted from blood, sampled in a trial of the OX40 agonist ivuxolimab. The source of these receptors is an adult with an advanced solid tumor such as melanoma, head and neck, liver or kidney cancer. The CDR3 runs from the conserved cysteine through the conserved F or W. D genes are given only for firm matches.

d_call: TRBD2
j_call: TRBJ2-1
v_call: TRBV10-3
cdr3_aa: CAIKTGTSGVTEQFF
cdr3_nt: TGTGCCATCAAGACCGGGACTAGCGGAGTGACGGAGCAGTTCTTC

d_call: TRBD1
j_call: TRBJ2-7
v_call: TRBV19
cdr3_aa: CASREWDSEAYEQYF
cdr3_nt: TGTGCCAGTAGGGAGTGGGACAGCGAAGCGTACGAGCAGTACTTC

d_call: NA
j_call: TRBJ1-2
v_call: TRBV28
cdr3_aa: CASSSPRIGEFGSGYTF
cdr3_nt: TGTGCCAGCAGTTCCCCCCGAATAGGGGAATTTGGAAGTGGCTACACCTTC

d_call: NA
j_call: TRBJ1-4
v_call: TRBV5-6
cdr3_aa: CASSLEGSGEKLFF
cdr3_nt: TGTGCCAGCAGCTTGGAGGGCTCCGGGGAAAAACTGTTTTTT

d_call: TRBD1
j_call: TRBJ1-1
v_call: TRBV2
cdr3_aa: CASSRTGGSNTEAFF
cdr3_nt: TGTGCCAGCAGTAGGACAGGGGGCTCGAACACTGAAGCTTTCTTT

d_call: NA
j_call: TRBJ2-1
v_call: TRBV9
cdr3_aa: CASSVALGDAEAPASYNEQFF
cdr3_nt: TGTGCCAGCAGCGTAGCGTTGGGGGACGCCGAAGCCCCAGCCTCCTACAATGAGCAGTTCTTC

d_call: TRBD1
j_call: TRBJ2-7
v_call: TRBV2
cdr3_aa: CASRDRVRFYEQYF
cdr3_nt: TGTGCCAGCAGAGACAGGGTTCGTTTCTACGAGCAGTACTTC

d_call: NA
j_call: TRBJ2-7
v_call: TRBV4-1
cdr3_aa: CASSQDRVEQYF
cdr3_nt: TGCGCCAGCAGCCAAGATCGGGTCGAGCAGTACTTC

d_call: NA
j_call: TRBJ2-1
v_call: TRBV6-5
cdr3_aa: CASSYSVGAQNEQFF
cdr3_nt: TGTGCCAGCAGTTACTCGGTGGGGGCCCAAAATGAGCAGTTCTTC

d_call: TRBD1
j_call: TRBJ2-5
v_call: TRBV7-9
cdr3_aa: CASSTDRGNSNQETQYF
cdr3_nt: TGTGCCAGCAGCACGGACAGGGGGAATTCCAACCAAGAGACCCAGTACTTC

d_call: NA
j_call: TRBJ2-5
v_call: TRBV7-6
cdr3_aa: CASRAGGAGETQYF
cdr3_nt: TGTGCCAGCAGGGCCGGTGGGGCGGGGGAGACCCAGTACTTC

d_call: TRBD1
j_call: TRBJ1-3
v_call: TRBV7-2
cdr3_aa: CASSHTGGTGNTIYF
cdr3_nt: TGTGCCAGCAGTCACACAGGGGGTACCGGAAACACCATATATTTT

d_call: TRBD2
j_call: TRBJ2-1
v_call: TRBV6-6
cdr3_aa: CAYREGGIQFF
cdr3_nt: TGTGCCTACCGGGAGGGCGGCATTCAGTTCTTC

d_call: NA
j_call: TRBJ2-7
v_call: TRBV30
cdr3_aa: CAWSEPLDATYEQYF
cdr3_nt: TGTGCCTGGAGCGAACCGTTGGATGCTACCTACGAGCAGTACTTC

d_call: NA
j_call: TRBJ2-1
v_call: TRBV19
cdr3_aa: CASSPGYNYNEQFF
cdr3_nt: TGTGCCAGTAGCCCCGGTTATAACTACAATGAGCAGTTCTTC

d_call: NA
j_call: TRBJ2-7
v_call: TRBV19
cdr3_aa: CASSIEGVAPNEQYF
cdr3_nt: TGTGCCAGTAGTATAGAAGGAGTGGCCCCTAACGAGCAGTACTTC

d_call: NA
j_call: TRBJ2-7
v_call: TRBV27
cdr3_aa: CASRSPWGSSYEQYF
cdr3_nt: TGTGCCAGCAGATCCCCTTGGGGGTCCTCCTACGAGCAGTACTTC

d_call: TRBD1
j_call: TRBJ1-2
v_call: TRBV28
cdr3_aa: CASSWDRGLGGYTF
cdr3_nt: TGTGCCAGCAGTTGGGACAGGGGGCTGGGTGGCTACACCTTC

d_call: TRBD1
j_call: TRBJ1-1
v_call: TRBV10-3
cdr3_aa: CAISAGTGGRGTEAFF
cdr3_nt: TGTGCCATCAGTGCGGGGACAGGGGGCCGGGGTACTGAAGCTTTCTTT